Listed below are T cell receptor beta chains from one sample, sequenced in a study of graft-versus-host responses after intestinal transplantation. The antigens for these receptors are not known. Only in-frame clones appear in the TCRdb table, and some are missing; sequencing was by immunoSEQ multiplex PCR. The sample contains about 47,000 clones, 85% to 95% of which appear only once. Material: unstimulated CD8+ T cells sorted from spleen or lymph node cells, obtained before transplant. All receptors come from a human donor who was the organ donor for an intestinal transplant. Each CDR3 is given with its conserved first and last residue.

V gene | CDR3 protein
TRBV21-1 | CASSRGGPYEQYF
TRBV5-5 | CASSWDGPNTEAFF
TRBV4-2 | CASSPLSTGRTEAFF
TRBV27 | CASSLTQLNTEAFF
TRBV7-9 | CASSQPRGSGPETQYF
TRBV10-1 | CASSDVLAGNTGELFF
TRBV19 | CASSISVTYEQYF
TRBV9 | CASSTWGGRAETQYF
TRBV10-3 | CAITSGANTGELFF
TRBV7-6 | CASSPSGGAYYEQYF
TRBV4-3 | CASSQEGTAMNTEAFF
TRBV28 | CASSQGPSYEQYF
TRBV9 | CASSVQGNTEAFF
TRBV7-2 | CASSPMRSVSNQPQHF
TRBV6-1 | CASSEAAPGLIPYEQYF
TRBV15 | CATSGVGEQFF
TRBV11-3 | CASSPGGLAYEQYF
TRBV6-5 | CASSRLQGSNSPLHF
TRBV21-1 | CASSSSISGGAIDTQYF
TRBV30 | CAWRRQASSYNSPLHF
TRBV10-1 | CARQGPRVTYEQYF
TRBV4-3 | CASSQDLQSNTEAFF
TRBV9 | CASSGGQEVNEKLFF
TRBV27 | CASRIGTANEQYF
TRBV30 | CAWETGTGNQPQHF
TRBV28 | CASRPASSYEQYF
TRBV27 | CASSRGLRTYNEQFF
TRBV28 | CASSPMLDSPEPQHF
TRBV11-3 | CASSLRFLGGDYEQYF
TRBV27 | CASSLSGGGASYEQYF
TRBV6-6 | CASSHLGGPNYEQYF
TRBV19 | CASSTDRVNTEAFF
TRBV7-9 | CASSSKDRPDSGNTIYF
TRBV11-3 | CASSSPRGGGGYGYTF
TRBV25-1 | CASSESVGPATDTQYF
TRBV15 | CATSRDPDFYSPLHF
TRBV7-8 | CASSLGGGQGGIQETQYF
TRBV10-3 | CAISEGRGGPETQYF
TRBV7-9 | CASSSPGTGPSTDTQYF
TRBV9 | CASSVVGTDTYEQYF
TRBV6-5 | CASSYKGPVVSPLHF
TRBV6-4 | CASSDSMTTGYNEQFF
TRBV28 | CASRGLGGNSPLHF
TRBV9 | CASSVDSSPLHF
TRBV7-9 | CASSDQGGNEQFF
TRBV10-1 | CASSESLTGTGELFF
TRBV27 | CASRRGLGDTEAFF
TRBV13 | CASSLDGMNTEAFF
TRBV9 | CASSGRGQLPYEQYF
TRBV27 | CASSLSEGNTQYF
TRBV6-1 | CASSDGTGFPDTQYF
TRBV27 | CASSLVGYAEAFF
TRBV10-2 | CASSESWGSNEQFF
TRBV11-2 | CASSLGNRATYTDTQYF
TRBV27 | CASSPPRDEQFF
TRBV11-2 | CASSLDGKRYEQYF
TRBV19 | CASTHILADQPQHF